These T cell receptor beta chains were read from a single sample in a study of T-cell reconstitution after alpha-beta-depleted transplantation in children. TCRdb re-derived calls from the PCR reads in MiXCR, one entry per CDR3 protein. The sample consists of about 120,000 distinct CDR3 sequences, 10% of them appearing once. Sequenced here: PBMCs from the stem cell graft donor, sampled from the stem cell graft. The receptor source for this set is a human donor who donated a stem cell graft to a child with acute lymphoblastic leukemia. The CDR3 runs from the conserved cysteine through the conserved F or W. The order of the fields is V gene, clone size, J gene, D gene, CDR3 DNA, CDR3 protein. A D gene is named only where the DNA matches it firmly. Only part of the rows carry a size: once, few, many, or a class if the clone is expanded.

V gene: TRBV5-1
clone size: many
J gene: TRBJ2-1
D gene: NA
CDR3 DNA: TGCGCCAGCAGCTTGGCGTTACACAATGAGCAGTTCTTC
CDR3 protein: CASSLALHNEQFF

V gene: TRBV18
clone size: NA
J gene: TRBJ2-7
D gene: NA
CDR3 DNA: TGTGCCAGCTCCCACGGTTACGAGCAGTACTTC
CDR3 protein: CASSHGYEQYF

V gene: TRBV12-3/TRBV12-4
clone size: many
J gene: TRBJ2-2
D gene: TRBD1
CDR3 DNA: TGTGCCAGCTCCTCGGGGACAGGGAGAACCGGGGAGCTGTTTTTT
CDR3 protein: CASSSGTGRTGELFF

V gene: TRBV7-9
clone size: many
J gene: TRBJ2-1
D gene: NA
CDR3 DNA: TGTGCCAGCAGCAGGGACTCCTTTGTCCACAATGAGCAGTTCTTC
CDR3 protein: CASSRDSFVHNEQFF

V gene: TRBV14
clone size: many
J gene: TRBJ2-7
D gene: TRBD1
CDR3 DNA: TGTGCCAGCAGCGACCGGGACAGGGTCTACGAGCAGTACTTC
CDR3 protein: CASSDRDRVYEQYF

V gene: TRBV7-6
clone size: few
J gene: TRBJ1-1
D gene: NA
CDR3 DNA: TGTGCCAGCAGCCTTGGAAGGCAGGGAGTGAACACTGAAGCTTTCTTT
CDR3 protein: CASSLGRQGVNTEAFF

V gene: TRBV29-1
clone size: many
J gene: TRBJ2-6
D gene: NA
CDR3 DNA: TGCAGCGTGGCGGACGGCGCCAACGTCCTGACTTTC
CDR3 protein: CSVADGANVLTF

V gene: TRBV3-1
clone size: many
J gene: TRBJ2-1
D gene: TRBD2
CDR3 DNA: TGTGCCAGCAGTCCCTACGGGACTAGCGGCGCCTACAATGAGCAGTTCTTC
CDR3 protein: CASSPYGTSGAYNEQFF

V gene: TRBV12-3/TRBV12-4
clone size: NA
J gene: TRBJ1-2
D gene: NA
CDR3 DNA: TGTGCCAGCACCTCATCGGTTAATAACTATGGCTACACCTTC
CDR3 protein: CASTSSVNNYGYTF

V gene: TRBV6-1
clone size: NA
J gene: TRBJ1-1
D gene: NA
CDR3 DNA: TGTGCCAGCAGGCGGTTCGTAACCACGGACACTGAAGCTTTCTTT
CDR3 protein: CASRRFVTTDTEAFF

V gene: TRBV20-1
clone size: many
J gene: TRBJ2-3
D gene: TRBD2
CDR3 DNA: TGCAGTGCCCGGACTAGCGGGAGGGCCGGAGATACGCAGTATTTT
CDR3 protein: CSARTSGRAGDTQYF

V gene: TRBV6-2/TRBV6-3
clone size: many
J gene: TRBJ1-5
D gene: TRBD1
CDR3 DNA: TGTGCCAGCACTGTACAGGGGGAGCCTTCGGGCCAGCCCCAGCATTTT
CDR3 protein: CASTVQGEPSGQPQHF

V gene: TRBV15
clone size: many
J gene: TRBJ2-5
D gene: NA
CDR3 DNA: TGTGCCACCAGCAGAGGACAGGGAGGTCAAGAGACCCAGTACTTC
CDR3 protein: CATSRGQGGQETQYF

V gene: TRBV7-6
clone size: many
J gene: TRBJ1-2
D gene: NA
CDR3 DNA: TGTGCCAGCAGCCAACTAGGGCAGGACTACTATGGCTACACCTTC
CDR3 protein: CASSQLGQDYYGYTF

V gene: TRBV5-1
clone size: many
J gene: TRBJ2-4
D gene: TRBD1
CDR3 DNA: TGCGCCAGCAGCTTGGGACAGGGCAACATTCAGTACTTC
CDR3 protein: CASSLGQGNIQYF

V gene: TRBV18
clone size: few
J gene: TRBJ2-7
D gene: TRBD2
CDR3 DNA: TGTGCCAGCTCACCAGTTAGCGGGGGATCTGCGGAGCATTACTTC
CDR3 protein: CASSPVSGGSAEHYF

V gene: TRBV20-1
clone size: many
J gene: TRBJ2-5
D gene: TRBD1
CDR3 DNA: TGCAGTGCTAGGGGAACAGGGGGAGAGACCCAGTACTTC
CDR3 protein: CSARGTGGETQYF

V gene: TRBV20-1
clone size: many
J gene: TRBJ1-5
D gene: NA
CDR3 DNA: TGCAGTGCTAGCGGGGCCAGCAATCAGCCCCAGCATTTT
CDR3 protein: CSASGASNQPQHF

V gene: TRBV12-3/TRBV12-4
clone size: many
J gene: TRBJ1-1
D gene: NA
CDR3 DNA: TGTGCCAGCTCCCCCTTAAAGGGAGCGGGCAACACTGAAGCTTTCTTT
CDR3 protein: CASSPLKGAGNTEAFF

V gene: TRBV25-1
clone size: many
J gene: TRBJ1-2
D gene: TRBD1
CDR3 DNA: TGTGCCAGCAGTGAGCAGGGGGATGGCTACACCTTC
CDR3 protein: CASSEQGDGYTF

V gene: TRBV11-2
clone size: many
J gene: TRBJ1-5
D gene: NA
CDR3 DNA: TGTGCCAGCAGCTTAAACCAGGTTAATCAGCCCCAGCATTTT
CDR3 protein: CASSLNQVNQPQHF

V gene: TRBV18
clone size: many
J gene: TRBJ2-3
D gene: TRBD2
CDR3 DNA: TGTGCCAGCTCACCACCGTCCCTAGCGGGAGCCACAGATACGCAGTATTTT
CDR3 protein: CASSPPSLAGATDTQYF

V gene: TRBV27
clone size: many
J gene: TRBJ2-5
D gene: TRBD2
CDR3 DNA: TGTGCCAGCTCCGACCTGCTGGGCGGGGGTGAGAAGACCCAGTACTTC
CDR3 protein: CASSDLLGGGEKTQYF

V gene: TRBV20-1
clone size: NA
J gene: TRBJ2-1
D gene: TRBD1
CDR3 DNA: TGCAGTGCTAGATTCCGGGACAGGGACTACAATGAGCAGTTCTTC
CDR3 protein: CSARFRDRDYNEQFF

V gene: TRBV15
clone size: many
J gene: TRBJ2-5
D gene: NA
CDR3 DNA: TGTGCCACCAGCAGAGCTCCCCGGGGGGGCAGGGGGGACCTCGGGACCCAGTACTTC
CDR3 protein: CATSRAPRGGRGDLGTQYF

V gene: TRBV18
clone size: many
J gene: TRBJ2-1
D gene: NA
CDR3 DNA: TGTGCCAGCTCACCAGAGGGCCATGAGCAGTTCTTC
CDR3 protein: CASSPEGHEQFF

V gene: TRBV12-3/TRBV12-4
clone size: many
J gene: TRBJ2-7
D gene: NA
CDR3 DNA: TGTGCCAGCAGCTTGGGCGGGAAAGAGCGCGAGCAGTACTTC
CDR3 protein: CASSLGGKEREQYF

V gene: TRBV7-2
clone size: many
J gene: TRBJ1-1
D gene: NA
CDR3 DNA: TGTGCCAGCAGCTTCCTGCTCACTGAAGCTTTCTTT
CDR3 protein: CASSFLLTEAFF